This entry concerns a single T cell receptor beta chain. This record comes from a study of cytomegalovirus exposure and HLA in healthy donors. In the PCR, 60 Vbeta and 13 Jbeta primers were used. The assay was immunoSEQ multiplex PCR, and TCRdb's table has in-frame clones only and misses some. The sample has 150,000 to 200,000 clones, roughly 87% seen once; the top ten hold 0.7% to 1%. Trimming removed 5 bases at V and 3 bases at J, with 14 bases between. Germline-derived CDR1 and CDR2 are SGHDT and YYEEEE. This CDR3 contains 14 residues. The receptor comes from a woman in her 30s in good health and CMV-seronegative. Material: PBMCs. This chain connects TRBV5-6 to TRBJ1-1, with D maybe TRBD1 (5 bases). In DNA, the CDR3 is TGTGCCAGCAGTCCAAGGCGGGGGTACACTGAAGCTTTCTTT. This sequence encodes CASSPRRGYTEAFF.